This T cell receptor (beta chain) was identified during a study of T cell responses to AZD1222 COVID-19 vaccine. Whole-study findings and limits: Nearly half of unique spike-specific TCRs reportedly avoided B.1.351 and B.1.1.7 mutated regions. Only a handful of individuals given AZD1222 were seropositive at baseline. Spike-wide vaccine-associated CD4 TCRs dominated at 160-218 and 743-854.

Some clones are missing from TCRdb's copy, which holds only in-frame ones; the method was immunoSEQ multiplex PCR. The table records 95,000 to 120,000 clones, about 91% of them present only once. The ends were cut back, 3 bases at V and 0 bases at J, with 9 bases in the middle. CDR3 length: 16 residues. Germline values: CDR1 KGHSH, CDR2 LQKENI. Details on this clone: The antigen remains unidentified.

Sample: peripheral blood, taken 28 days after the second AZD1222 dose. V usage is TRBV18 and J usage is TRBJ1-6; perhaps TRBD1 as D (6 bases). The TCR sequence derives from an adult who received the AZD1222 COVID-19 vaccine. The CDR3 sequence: CASSPGADSYNSPLHF. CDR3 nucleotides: TGTGCCAGCTCACCGGGGGCGGACTCCTATAATTCACCCCTCCACTTT.